Described below is a single TCR beta chain sequence and its context. Per the original data handling: Amplifying reference gene primers gave estimates of nucleated cell counts. Sequencing used immunoSEQ multiplex PCR; TCRdb keeps in-frame clones, though not all of them. V, J and clone size reflect that table, while D and trimming were determined from the DNA. The sample holds about 380,000 clones, roughly 85% seen once. These data come from a study of blood T cell repertoires in COVID-19. The wider study: Italy, Spain and the United States were the sources of the convalescent and acute COVID-19 samples. Sources were T cells, B-cell-depleted T cells, or PBMCs; the material itself was cDNA or gDNA.

This CDR3 is built from 13 residues. The genes are TRBV21-1 and TRBJ1-2; the table's D call of TRBD1 was not tested on the DNA. TRBV21-1 is a pseudogene locus. This TCR was recovered from a woman younger than 35 with acute or convalescent COVID-19. Sequencing was done on a sample of peripheral blood. DNA for the CDR3: TGTGCCAGCAGCAAAGTCACAGTCTATGGCTACACCTTC. Translation gives CASSKVTVYGYTF.